Below, 12 T cell receptor beta chains from the same sample are listed, as sequenced in a study of OX40 agonist ivuxolimab in advanced cancers. The assay was immunoSEQ multiplex PCR, and TCRdb's table has in-frame clones only and misses some. The data contain over 60,000 clones, about 90% of them singletons. Sequencing used CD4+ or CD8+ T cells sorted from blood, obtained in a trial of the OX40 agonist ivuxolimab. All receptors derive from an adult with an advanced solid tumor such as melanoma, head and neck, liver or kidney cancer.

V usage is TRBV10-1 and J usage is TRBJ1-1; D is uncertain. CDR3 length equals 13 residues. The V gene's germline CDR1 is WNHNN and CDR2 SYGVQD (reference sequence). V lost 6 bases, J lost 3 bases, and 11 bases lay in between. The DNA for the CDR3 is TGCGCCAGCAGGGGAGCCGGGTACACTGAAGCTTTCTTT. Its protein product is CASRGAGYTEAFF.

This chain links TRBV11-2 with TRBJ2-7; 9 bases line up with TRBD2. V shed 5 bases, J shed 7 bases, and the junction held 6 bases outside the gene matches. Germline CDR1 reads SGHAT; CDR2 reads FQNNGV. The CDR3 runs 13 residues. The CDR3 is CASSPGLAGEQYF. DNA for the CDR3: TGTGCCAGCAGCCCGGGACTAGCTGGGGAGCAGTACTTC.

The chain recombines TRBV5-4 with TRBJ2-1, with D maybe TRBD1 (5 bases). This CDR3 is built from 16 residues. Germline V lookup: CDR1 SGHNT, CDR2 YYREEE (reference sequence). Trimming removed 0 bases at V and 5 bases at J, with 15 bases between. The CDR3 here is CASSLGVLGRDNEQFF. For the CDR3, the DNA is TGTGCCAGCAGCTTGGGGGTTTTGGGCAGGGACAATGAGCAGTTCTTC.

This clone was counted between two and nine times. The CDR3: CASSLVGAGQGNQPQHF. The CDR3 DNA is TGTGCCAGCAGCTTAGTGGGGGCGGGACAGGGAAATCAGCCCCAGCATTTT. This rearrangement joins TRBV7-2 to TRBJ1-5; TRBD1 agrees at 9 bases. Germline loops: CDR1 SGHTA, CDR2 FQGNSA. The CDR3 is 17 residues long. The J segment lost 4 bases and the V segment lost 1 base, leaving 8 bases of the junction unmatched. Using reference TRBV7-2 and TRBJ1-5 for the parts outside the CDR3, the full variable domain is GAGVSQSPSNKVTEKGKDVELRCDPISGHTALYWYRQSLGQGLEFLIYFQGNSAPDKSGLPSDRFSAERTGGSVSTLTIQRTQQEDSAVYLCASSLVGAGQGNQPQHFGDGTRLSIL.

This chain joins TRBV19 and TRBJ1-5; TRBD1 is a possible D gene (5 bases). Germline lookup yields CDR1 LNHDA and CDR2 SQIVND (reference sequence). Trimming cost V 6 bases and J 0 bases, with 21 bases left between them. The CDR3 totals 18 residues. CDR3 sequence: CASRATVTGSYSNQPQHF. Here the CDR3 DNA reads TGTGCCAGTAGGGCGACGGTAACAGGTTCATATAGCAATCAGCCCCAGCATTTT.

This chain joins TRBV6-5 and TRBJ1-5; D gene ambiguous. Trimming left V 5 bases short and J 4 bases short, with 12 bases between. Germline V gene sequence: CDR1 MNHEY, CDR2 SVGAGI. The CDR3 is 14 residues long. The CDR3 DNA reads TGTGCCAGCAGTACCATTAGACGGAATCAGCCCCAGCATTTT. It encodes CASSTIRRNQPQHF.

V usage is TRBV5-6 and J usage is TRBJ2-5, with D possibly called TRBD1 or TRBD2 (5 bases each). Germline V gives CDR1 SGHDT, CDR2 YYEEEE. The CDR3 length is 15 residues. Trimming left V 4 bases short and J 5 bases short, with 18 bases between. The CDR3 here is CASSPSGRAGETQYF. The CDR3 coding sequence is TGTGCCAGCAGCCCCAGTGGCAGGGCGGGTGAGACCCAGTACTTC.

This sequence joins TRBV28 and TRBJ2-1; D gene ambiguous. Deletions cut 10 bases from V and 8 bases from J, with 21 bases between. This CDR3 comprises 14 residues. CDR1 and CDR2 from the germline V gene are MDHEN and SYDVKM. The CDR3 here is CATAKGQLLDEQFF. In DNA form, the CDR3 reads TGTGCCACCGCGAAGGGTCAACTTCTCGATGAGCAGTTCTTC.

The V gene is TRBV5-1, the J gene TRBJ1-1; D gene ambiguous. Trimming removed 0 bases at V and 5 bases at J, with 5 bases between. CDR1 and CDR2 from the germline V gene are SGHRS and YFSETQ. The length of the CDR3 is 12 residues. CDR3 in DNA: TGCGCCAGCAGCTTGGTGGGTACTGAAGCTTTCTTT. Encoded protein: CASSLVGTEAFF.

Worth noting for this clone: The same CDR3 arises from other DNA sequences in this sample as well. The gene calls are TRBV21-1 and TRBJ2-2; the DNA was not compared with TRBD2, the D call given in the table. TRBV21-1 is designated a pseudogene. The CDR3 consists of 19 residues. In DNA, the CDR3 is TGTGCCAGCGAGGGGCCTTCTAGCGGGAGGGCATGGCTCACCGGGGAGCTGTTTTTT. Residues: CASEGPSSGRAWLTGELFF.

The J gene is TRBJ1-3, the V gene TRBV11-2, with D uncertain. The CDR3 runs to 14 residues. Germline CDR1 SGHAT, CDR2 FQNNGV. V shed 8 bases and J shed 2 bases, with 13 bases lying between them. CDR3 DNA sequence: TGTGCCAGCCGTAGCCCGGGCGCTGGAAACACCATATATTTT. Residues: CASRSPGAGNTIYF.

Only one count was recorded for this clone. CDR3 region: CASSQDVNGFYEQYF. The CDR3 DNA reads TGTGCCAGCAGCCAAGATGTAAACGGTTTCTACGAGCAGTACTTC. The chain recombines TRBV4-2 with TRBJ2-7; D not resolved. The CDR3 runs 15 residues. Germline V gene sequence: CDR1 LGHNA, CDR2 YNFKEQ. V was shortened by 0 bases and J by 3 bases, with 12 bases between the two germline ends.